A single sample is the source of the 15 T cell receptor beta chains below, sequenced in a study of vaccination and CD4 T cells after COVID-19 (dated by TCRdb to between 2021 and 2022). According to the study, the label for this sample's treatment or condition signals: approximately 9-day PBMC culture with coronavirus spike peptide pools or control peptides (ViraFEST assay). The library was prepared using PCR. This sample was sequenced with an Illumina iSeq 100. DNA from cultured CD4+ T cells was subjected to TCR sequencing with the Oncomine TCR Beta short-read assay at the Johns Hopkins FTIC core. TCRdb itself trimmed the public reads at Q25 with fastp, ran MiXCR and retained productive beta chains. Rows with a matching CDR3 protein are joined into one entry that keeps the most common DNA and genes. In this sample the table shows about 4,000 distinct CDR3 sequences, 40% to 45% of which occur a single time. Approximately 50% of the sample comes from the top ten.

These TCRs' antigens remain unknown. Sequencing was done on a sample of CD4+ T cells from blood, cultured in vitro. All receptors derive from a human donor who had recovered from COVID-19.

There are a few counts of this clonotype. The CDR3 region is CASKFQGSRYGYTF. The CDR3 DNA sequence: TGTGCCAGCAAGTTTCAGGGTTCGAGGTATGGCTACACCTTC. V and J are TRBV2 and TRBJ1-2, with D tentatively TRBD1 (5 bases). V lost 7 bases and J lost 5, with 17 bases in between. Germline CDR1 and CDR2: SNHLY and FYNNEI. The CDR3 is made up of 14 amino acids.

The gene calls are TRBV6-2 or TRBV6-3 and TRBJ2-5, with a tentative D call TRBD2 (6 bases). Trimming removed 7 bases at V and 6 bases at J, with 12 bases between. The germline gives CDR1 MNHEY, CDR2 SVGEGT. This CDR3 is 12 amino acids long. The CDR3 loop is CASTEAGKTQYF. The CDR3 DNA is TGTGCCAGCACGGAGGCGGGAAAGACCCAGTACTTC.

This clonotype has only a few counts. CDR3 residues: CASSPGQGITYQETQYF. The DNA for the CDR3 is TGTGCCAGCAGCCCGGGACAGGGAATCACTTACCAAGAGACCCAGTACTTC. V usage is TRBV7-3 and J usage is TRBJ2-5; 9 bases line up with TRBD1. V shed 5 bases and J 0 bases; nucleotides not matched to a gene: 10. CDR3 length: 17 residues. The germline V gene has CDR1 SGHTA and CDR2 FQGTGA.

The chain couples TRBV30 to TRBJ1-2; the D is unclear. From germline, CDR1 is GTSNPN and CDR2 SVGIG (reference sequence). The CDR3 covers 13 residues. V gave up 2 bases and J gave up 2 bases, with 9 bases separating them. The CDR3 region is CAWSLQANYGYTF. The CDR3 DNA follows: TGTGCCTGGAGTCTTCAGGCGAACTATGGCTACACCTTC.

Comment on this clonotype: A read error may produce the germline difference seen at one junction end. The genes are TRBV20-1 and TRBJ2-2; 7 bases are shared with TRBD2. The CDR3 totals 15 residues. Per the germline V gene, CDR1 is DFQATT and CDR2 is SNEGSKA (reference sequence). CDR3 sequence reads: CSATEGRGDTEELFF. CDR3 bases: TGCAGTGCTACAGAAGGGAGGGGTGATACCGAGGAGCTGTTTTTT.

The chain uses TRBV18 and TRBJ1-5; D remains unclear. Germline V lookup: CDR1 KGHSH, CDR2 LQKENI. Deletions cut 2 bases from V and 2 bases from J, with 4 bases between. The length of the CDR3 is 13 residues. The chain's CDR3 is CASSPEGNQPQHF. CDR3 in DNA: TGTGCCAGCTCACCAGAGGGCAATCAGCCCCAGCATTTT.

The genes are TRBV2 and TRBJ1-6, with TRBD1 as a possible D gene (5 bases). V was pared by 7 bases and J by 4 bases, with 8 bases between. From germline, CDR1 is SNHLY and CDR2 FYNNEI. This CDR3 spans 13 amino acids. As DNA, the CDR3 is TGTGCCAGCAAGACAGATTATAATTCACCCCTCCACTTT. Protein product: CASKTDYNSPLHF. The whole variable domain, filled in from reference TRBV2 and TRBJ1-6, reads EPEVTQTPSHQVTQMGQEVILRCVPISNHLYFYWYRQILGQKVEFLVSFYNNEISEKSEIFDDQFSVERPDGSNFTLKIRSTKLEDSAMYFCASKTDYNSPLHFGNGTRLTVT.

This rearrangement joins TRBV10-3 to TRBJ1-6; maybe TRBD1 (6 bases). This CDR3 region has 13 residues. V was trimmed by 3 bases and J by 11 bases, leaving 11 bases between them. Germline assignment: CDR1 ENHRY and CDR2 SYGVKD. The CDR3 sequence is CAISDQGLAPLHF. DNA for the CDR3: TGTGCCATCAGTGATCAGGGGTTAGCACCCCTCCACTTT.

CDR3: CATSTLVSNTEAFF. The CDR3 DNA reads as TGTGCCACCAGCACGCTAGTTTCGAACACTGAAGCTTTCTTT. This chain uses TRBV15 with TRBJ1-1; D uncertain. Trimming cost V 4 bases and J 1 base, with 10 bases left between them. Germline V lookup: CDR1 LNHNV, CDR2 YYDKDF (reference sequence). This CDR3 comprises 14 residues.

This clonotype has only a few counts. The CDR3 region is CASTPGQYYEQYF. The CDR3 DNA is TGTGCCAGCACCCCGGGACAGTATTACGAGCAGTACTTC. The rearrangement uses TRBV7-8 and TRBJ2-7; 7 bases fit TRBD1. The CDR3 extends over 13 amino acids. The trim removed 7 bases at V and 4 bases at J, leaving 7 bases unmatched. The germline gives CDR1 SGHVS, CDR2 FQNEAQ.

CDR3 nucleotide sequence: TGCAGTGCTTTAAGACAGGGGTCTGGGGAGACCCAGTACTTC. Protein product: CSALRQGSGETQYF. V is TRBV20-1 and J is TRBJ2-5; 8 bases are shared with TRBD1. The CDR3 totals 14 residues. The J segment lost 5 bases and the V segment lost 5 bases, leaving 10 bases of the junction unmatched. The germline V gene has CDR1 DFQATT and CDR2 SNEGSKA (reference sequence).

The rearrangement links TRBV5-1 to TRBJ1-5, with D hard to call. Germline CDR1 and CDR2: SGHRS and YFSETQ. V was trimmed by 3 bases and J by 4 bases, leaving 8 bases between them. The CDR3 length is 13 residues. Here the CDR3 DNA reads TGCGCCAGCAGCTACGACGGAAATCAGCCCCAGCATTTT. Its translation: CASSYDGNQPQHF.

The chain uses TRBV7-2 and TRBJ2-3; perhaps TRBD2 as D (6 bases). Germline CDR1 is SGHTA and CDR2 is FQGNSA. The CDR3 runs to 15 residues. Trimming removed 5 bases from V and 5 bases from J, with 17 bases in between. CDR3 sequence (DNA): TGTGCCAGCAGCAGGGCTGGCTCGCGGGGAGATACGCAGTATTTT. Amino acids: CASSRAGSRGDTQYF.

A few counts support this clonotype. DNA of the CDR3: TGCAGTGCTCCTAGAGACAGCAGGGTTGGTCAAGGCTACACCTTC. Translation gives CSAPRDSRVGQGYTF. The rearrangement uses TRBV20-1 and TRBJ1-2; the D gene is possibly TRBD1 (5 bases). The CDR3 extends over 15 amino acids. Trimming removed 5 bases at V and 8 bases at J, with 24 bases between. Germline CDR1 DFQATT, CDR2 SNEGSKA (reference sequence).

The chain has TRBV11-2 and TRBJ2-3; D might be TRBD1 (6 bases). Trimming left V 4 bases short and J 8 bases short, with 25 bases between. CDR3 length equals 17 residues. Germline V lookup: CDR1 SGHAT, CDR2 FQNNGV. The CDR3 DNA is TGTGCCAGCAGCTGGAGGCGTGGACCCCCGCTAGGGGGTACGCAGTATTTT. Its protein product is CASSWRRGPPLGGTQYF.